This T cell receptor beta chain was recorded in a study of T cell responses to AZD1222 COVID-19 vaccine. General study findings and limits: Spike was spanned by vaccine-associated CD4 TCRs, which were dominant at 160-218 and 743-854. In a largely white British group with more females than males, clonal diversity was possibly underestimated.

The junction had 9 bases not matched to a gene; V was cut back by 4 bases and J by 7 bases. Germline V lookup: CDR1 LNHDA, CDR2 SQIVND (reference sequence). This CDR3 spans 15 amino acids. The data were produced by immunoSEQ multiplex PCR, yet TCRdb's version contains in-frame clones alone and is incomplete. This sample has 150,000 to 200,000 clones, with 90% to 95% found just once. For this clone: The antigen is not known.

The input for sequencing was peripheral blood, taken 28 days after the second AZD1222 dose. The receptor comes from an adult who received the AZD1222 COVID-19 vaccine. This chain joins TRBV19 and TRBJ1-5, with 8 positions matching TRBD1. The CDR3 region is CASSTLDREAQPQHF. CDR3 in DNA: TGTGCCAGTAGTACCTTGGACAGGGAGGCGCAGCCCCAGCATTTT.